Presented here are 32 T cell receptor beta chains from one specimen sequenced in a study of T-cell reconstitution after alpha-beta-depleted transplantation in children. Molecular barcoding with unique molecular identifiers was used for the TCRbeta library. TCRdb analysed the PCR reads with MiXCR anew, one entry per CDR3 protein. Of fewer than 150,000 distinct CDR3 sequences listed, around a tenth are singletons. Specimen: PBMCs, mostly from graft donor cells, collected 180 days after TCRalphabeta/CD19-depleted stem cell transplant. The receptors were sampled from a girl under three years old who had a stem cell transplant for combined immunodeficiency, so the T cells may come from the graft donor.

There are a few counts of this clonotype. The chain is built from TRBV20-1 and TRBJ2-5, with D possibly matching TRBD1 (6 bases). The CDR3 has 14 residues. From germline, CDR1 is DFQATT and CDR2 SNEGSKA (reference sequence). Trimming left V 2 bases short and J 4 bases short, with 14 bases between. CDR3 in DNA: TGCAGTGCTAGACAGGGGATAGAGGGAGAGACCCAGTACTTC. It yields the protein CSARQGIEGETQYF.

The chain employs TRBV5-1 and TRBJ2-5; D is unresolved. V dropped 4 bases and J dropped 1 base, with 14 bases sitting between them. This CDR3 contains 15 residues. CDR1 is SGHRS and CDR2 is YFSETQ in the germline V gene. The CDR3 here is CASSRVTPPQETQYF. The DNA of the CDR3 is TGCGCCAGCAGCCGGGTTACGCCTCCCCAAGAGACCCAGTACTTC.

The chain couples TRBV29-1 to TRBJ1-2; a weak D match, TRBD1 (6 bases). This CDR3 region has 12 residues. V was shortened by 6 bases and J by 2 bases, with 10 bases between the two germline ends. Germline CDR1 SQVTM, CDR2 ANQGSEA. CDR3 DNA sequence: TGCAGCGTAAGGGGGGACAACTATGGCTACACCTTC. The encoded protein is CSVRGDNYGYTF. Variable domain in full (rest from reference TRBV29-1 and TRBJ1-2): SAVISQKPSRDICQRGTSLTIQCQVDSQVTMMFWYRQQPGQSLTLIATANQGSEATYESGFVIDKFPISRPNLTFSTLTVSNMSPEDSSIYLCSVRGDNYGYTFGSGTRLTVV.

Remarks on this clonotype: A much larger clone is a single base away; this may be a read error. The chain is built from TRBV6-5 and TRBJ2-7; TRBD2 aligns across 8 bases. CDR1 MNHEY and CDR2 SVGAGI come from the germline V gene. The CDR3 sequence is 12 residues long. CDR3 DNA: TGTGCCGGCAGTTACGGGGGGGACGAGCAGTACTTC. This codes for CAGSYGGDEQYF.

The rearrangement links TRBV6-2 or TRBV6-3 to TRBJ2-2; D unresolved. Per the germline V gene, CDR1 is MNHEY and CDR2 is SVGEGT. Trimming took 6 bases from V and 4 from J, leaving 9 bases between them. The CDR3 is 13 amino acids. The CDR3 nucleotides are TGTGCCAGCAGCGTCCAAGTCACCGGGGAGCTGTTTTTT. Translating it yields CASSVQVTGELFF.

In this sample, this clonotype turned up many times. The J gene is TRBJ2-1, the V gene TRBV5-6, with D possibly called TRBD1 or TRBD2 (5 bases each). The CDR3 runs 15 residues. Deletions cut 0 bases from V and 4 bases from J, with 11 bases between. CDR1 and CDR2 (germline): SGHDT, YYEEEE. The CDR3 region has the DNA TGTGCCAGCAGCTTGGATATCGAGGGGTACAATGAGCAGTTCTTC. Translation: CASSLDIEGYNEQFF.

With regard to this clonotype: The conserved closing phenylalanine or tryptophan is absent in this CDR3, likely reflecting a read error. The rearrangement links TRBV4-1 to TRBJ2-7; the D is unclear. The V end lost 0 bases, the J end lost 2 bases, and 11 bases lay between the germline ends. This CDR3 is 15 amino acids long. CDR1 is MGHRA and CDR2 is YSYEKL in the germline V gene. CDR3 region: CASSQDFFPAYEQYL. In DNA, the CDR3 is TGCGCCAGCAGCCAAGATTTCTTTCCGGCCTACGAGCAGTACTTG.

This clonotype was observed a few times. The CDR3, as DNA: TGTGCCAGCAGTATAGGTCAGCCCCAGCATTTT. Translated, it gives CASSIGQPQHF. The chain joins TRBV12-3 or TRBV12-4 to TRBJ1-5; the D is unclear. The germline V and J ends were trimmed by 5 bases and 6 bases, with 5 bases remaining between them. The CDR3 is 11 amino acids.

The gene calls are TRBV27 and TRBJ2-1, with 8 nucleotides matching TRBD2. The CDR3 runs 17 residues. The trim removed 4 bases at V and 0 bases at J, leaving 8 bases unmatched. CDR1 and CDR2 (germline): MNHEY, SMNVEV (reference sequence). The CDR3 DNA reads TGTGCCAGCAGTTCCGGACTAGCAAGTAGCTCCTACAATGAGCAGTTCTTC. It codes for CASSSGLASSSYNEQFF.

A few counts support this clonotype. The chain recombines TRBV20-1 with TRBJ2-3; D is perhaps TRBD1 (5 bases). Germline lookup yields CDR1 DFQATT and CDR2 SNEGSKA (reference sequence). The CDR3 is 13 residues long. Trimming removed 0 bases at V and 4 bases at J, with 8 bases between. Here the CDR3 reads CSARDMGPDTQYF. As DNA, the CDR3 is TGCAGTGCTAGAGATATGGGGCCAGATACGCAGTATTTT.

This clonotype came up a few times. The J gene is TRBJ1-5, the V gene TRBV12-3 or TRBV12-4, with D perhaps matching TRBD1 (5 bases). CDR3 size: 12 residues. Trimming stripped 6 bases from V and 11 bases from J, with 14 bases between. The CDR3 DNA reads as TGTGCCAGCAGCTCCCAACGGGGGGCCCAGCATTTT. Translated, it gives CASSSQRGAQHF.

The table lists this clonotype with many counts. J is TRBJ1-4 and V is TRBV20-1; D is ambiguous. V lost 4 bases and J lost 6, with 18 bases in between. Looked up from germline, CDR1 is DFQATT and CDR2 is SNEGSKA (reference sequence). The CDR3 covers 15 residues. The CDR3 spells CSATPPGGRHEKLFF. The CDR3 nucleotides read TGCAGTGCTACACCCCCGGGAGGGAGGCATGAAAAACTGTTTTTT.

This clonotype was picked up one time. The chain recombines TRBV30 with TRBJ1-1; D not certain. CDR3 length equals 15 residues. V dropped 0 bases and J dropped 0 bases, with 11 bases sitting between them. Germline V lookup: CDR1 GTSNPN, CDR2 SVGIG (reference sequence). The CDR3 region has the DNA TGTGCCTGGAGTGTTGGATGGCAGCTGAACACTGAAGCTTTCTTT. As protein: CAWSVGWQLNTEAFF.

This clonotype has a handful of counts. V usage is TRBV20-1 and J usage is TRBJ2-1, with TRBD1 matching 7 bases. The length of the CDR3 is 14 residues. The trim removed 1 base at V and 8 bases at J, leaving 8 bases unmatched. Germline-derived CDR1 and CDR2 are DFQATT and SNEGSKA (reference sequence). The CDR3 spells CSARAFRQGHEQFF. Written as DNA, the CDR3 is TGCAGTGCTAGAGCCTTTAGACAGGGCCATGAGCAGTTCTTC.

About this clonotype: A junction end diverges from the germline sequence, so it may reflect a read error. V is TRBV5-1 and J is TRBJ2-6, with no clear D. Germline V lookup: CDR1 SGHRS, CDR2 YFSETQ. The CDR3 consists of 17 residues. The CDR3 sequence: CASSFSLIVSEANVLTF. The CDR3 bases are TGCGCCAGCAGCTTTTCCCTGATTGTTTCTGAGGCCAACGTCCTGACTTTC.

This chain connects TRBV27 to TRBJ1-1; D is perhaps TRBD1 (6 bases). The CDR3 covers 15 residues. Germline assignment: CDR1 MNHEY and CDR2 SMNVEV (reference sequence). V was shortened by 0 bases and J by 3 bases, with 11 bases between the two germline ends. The CDR3 loop is CASSLSQGFDTEAFF. The CDR3 nucleotides read TGTGCCAGCAGTTTATCACAGGGTTTTGACACTGAAGCTTTCTTT.

This clonotype was seen a handful of times. V gene TRBV5-1 combines with J gene TRBJ2-5; 10 positions match TRBD1. V shed 3 bases, J shed 5 bases, and the junction held 7 bases outside the gene matches. Germline V gene lookup returns CDR1 SGHRS and CDR2 YFSETQ. The CDR3 has 15 amino acids. The CDR3: CASSSTGGFSETQYF. The CDR3, as DNA: TGCGCCAGCAGCTCGACAGGGGGCTTTAGTGAGACCCAGTACTTC.

J is TRBJ2-2 and V is TRBV30, with D unclear. Trimming stripped 0 bases from V and 1 base from J, with 6 bases between. Germline V gene lookup returns CDR1 GTSNPN and CDR2 SVGIG (reference sequence). The CDR3 length is 14 residues. The CDR3 here is CAWSVNRNTGELFF. The CDR3 DNA reads as TGTGCCTGGAGTGTAAACAGGAACACCGGGGAGCTGTTTTTT. Combining the CDR3 with reference TRBV30 and TRBJ2-2 gives the whole variable domain SQTIHQWPATLVQPVGSPLSLECTVEGTSNPNLYWYRQAAGRGLQLLFYSVGIGQISSEVPQNLSASRPQDRQFILSSKKLLLSDSGFYLCAWSVNRNTGELFFGEGSRLTVL.

This chain links TRBV5-3 with TRBJ2-7; TRBD2 agrees at 14 bases. TRBV5-3 is filed as an ORF, its function uncertain. The CDR3 consists of 16 residues. Germline trimming cut 8 bases from V and 4 bases from J; bases unmatched to any gene: 11. CDR3 sequence (DNA): TGTGCCAGGGGCCCGGGACTAGCGGGAGTCGGATACGAGCAGTACTTC. This codes for CARGPGLAGVGYEQYF.

This clonotype was seen only a few times. The chain uses TRBV10-3 and TRBJ2-1, with 9 nucleotides matching TRBD1. V was pared by 5 bases and J by 1 base, with 15 bases of the junction left unmatched. The CDR3 consists of 19 residues. The germline gives CDR1 ENHRY, CDR2 SYGVKD. The chain's CDR3 is CAISPYGTGLGYSYNEQFF. The CDR3 DNA is TGTGCCATCAGTCCGTACGGGACAGGGCTGGGTTATTCCTACAATGAGCAGTTCTTC.

The chain employs TRBV12-3 or TRBV12-4 and TRBJ2-3, with TRBD2 identical over 8 bases. CDR3 size: 15 residues. Trimming cost V 4 bases and J 4 bases; bases outside gene matches: 7. CDR3 residues: CASSYSAGDSDTQYF. The DNA for the CDR3 is TGTGCCAGCAGTTATTCAGCGGGGGACTCAGATACGCAGTATTTT.

Only one count was recorded for this clonotype. This rearrangement joins TRBV19 to TRBJ2-1, with 14 bases identical to TRBD2. Per germline, CDR1 LNHDA and CDR2 SQIVND (reference sequence). V lost 5 bases and J lost 6; bases outside the gene matches: 6. The CDR3 sequence is 16 residues long. CDR3 nucleotides: TGTGCCAGTAGTGCCCGGACTAGCGGGGGGAGCAATGAGCAGTTCTTC. Translation: CASSARTSGGSNEQFF.

This clonotype was seen only a few times. This rearrangement joins TRBV12-3 or TRBV12-4 to TRBJ2-7; TRBD2 is a possible D gene (6 bases). The CDR3 spans 14 residues. Trimming took 2 bases from V and 6 from J, leaving 14 bases between them. CDR3 sequence (DNA): TGTGCCAGCAGTTTATCACTGGGGGGTAGCGAGCAGTACTTC. As protein: CASSLSLGGSEQYF.

This chain joins TRBV19 and TRBJ2-4; D is possibly TRBD1 (5 bases). Germline-derived CDR1 and CDR2 are LNHDA and SQIVND (reference sequence). This CDR3 region has 16 residues. Between the trimmed V and J ends, which lost 6 bases and 0 bases, there was a span of 15 bases. CDR3 protein: CASRDRGNQAKNIQYF. The DNA of the CDR3 is TGTGCCAGTAGAGACAGAGGCAACCAAGCCAAAAACATTCAGTACTTC.

The chain recombines TRBV5-6 with TRBJ1-5, with D perhaps TRBD1 (6 bases). V shed 2 bases and J shed 5 bases, with 8 bases lying between them. The CDR3 is 13 amino acids. The germline V gene encodes CDR1 SGHDT and CDR2 YYEEEE. CDR3 protein: CASSLGGYQPQHF. In DNA form, the CDR3 reads TGTGCCAGCAGCTTAGGGGGGTATCAGCCCCAGCATTTT.

The genes are TRBV9 and TRBJ2-7, with D possibly matching TRBD2 (6 bases). CDR1 SGDLS and CDR2 YYNGEE come from the germline V gene. This CDR3 has 14 residues. With 0 bases removed from V and 4 bases from J, the gap between germline ends came to 11 bases. The CDR3 bases are TGTGCCAGCAGCGTAGCCCTCGGGAGTTACGAGCAGTACTTC. As protein: CASSVALGSYEQYF.

This clonotype was seen only a few times. The chain is built from TRBV6-5 and TRBJ1-2; 7 bases agree with TRBD1. This CDR3 is built from 14 residues. CDR1 and CDR2 (germline): MNHEY, SVGAGI. Germline trimming cut 3 bases from V and 8 bases from J; bases unmatched to any gene: 9. The CDR3 region has the DNA TGTGCCAGCAGTTATTCGGACAGGCGGGGCGGCTACACCTTC. Translated, it gives CASSYSDRRGGYTF.

The chain employs TRBV4-2 and TRBJ2-6, with D perhaps TRBD1 (5 bases). The ends were cut back, 2 bases at V and 3 bases at J, with 11 bases in the middle. The CDR3 is made up of 16 amino acids. The germline V gene has CDR1 LGHNA and CDR2 YNFKEQ. The CDR3 protein is CASSQLGAGGANVLTF. The CDR3 DNA follows: TGTGCCAGCAGCCAACTAGGGGCTGGTGGGGCCAACGTCCTGACTTTC.

The rearrangement joins TRBV19 to TRBJ1-2, with D possibly being TRBD1 (5 bases). V gave up 4 bases and J gave up 8 bases, with 14 bases separating them. The CDR3 is 13 residues long. Germline CDR1 reads LNHDA; CDR2 reads SQIVND (reference sequence). CDR3 protein: CASSTGPTEGYTF. CDR3 DNA: TGTGCCAGTAGTACGGGACCGACGGAAGGCTACACCTTC. The full variable domain, completed using reference TRBV19 and TRBJ1-2, is DGGITQSPKYLFRKEGQNVTLSCEQNLNHDAMYWYRQDPGQGLRLIYYSQIVNDFQKGDIAEGYSVSREKKESFPLTVTSAQKNPTAFYLCASSTGPTEGYTFGSGTRLTVV.

This clonotype has just a few counts. The chain carries TRBV19 and TRBJ2-7, with 7 positions matching TRBD1. Per germline, CDR1 LNHDA and CDR2 SQIVND (reference sequence). The J segment lost 7 bases and the V segment lost 3 bases, leaving 9 bases of the junction unmatched. CDR3 length equals 14 residues. The CDR3 nucleotides are TGTGCCAGTAGTATCCGACAGGGCTTTGGAGAGCAGTACTTC. It codes for CASSIRQGFGEQYF.

The chain joins TRBV7-9 to TRBJ2-7; tentative D call: TRBD2 (6 bases). Germline V gives CDR1 SEHNR, CDR2 FQNEAQ (reference sequence). Trimming cost V 5 bases and J 0 bases, with 11 bases left between them. This CDR3 has 14 amino acids. CDR3 nucleotides: TGTGCCAGCAGCCCCCGGACTAACTCCTACGAGCAGTACTTC. Its translation is CASSPRTNSYEQYF.

V gene TRBV20-1 combines with J gene TRBJ1-5, with D unresolved. This CDR3 region has 13 residues. Trimming shortened V by 1 base and J by 4 bases, and 8 bases separated the two germline ends. CDR1 and CDR2 (germline): DFQATT, SNEGSKA (reference sequence). As DNA, the CDR3 is TGCAGTGCTAGAGGTGGGCGTAATCAGCCCCAGCATTTT. Translation: CSARGGRNQPQHF.